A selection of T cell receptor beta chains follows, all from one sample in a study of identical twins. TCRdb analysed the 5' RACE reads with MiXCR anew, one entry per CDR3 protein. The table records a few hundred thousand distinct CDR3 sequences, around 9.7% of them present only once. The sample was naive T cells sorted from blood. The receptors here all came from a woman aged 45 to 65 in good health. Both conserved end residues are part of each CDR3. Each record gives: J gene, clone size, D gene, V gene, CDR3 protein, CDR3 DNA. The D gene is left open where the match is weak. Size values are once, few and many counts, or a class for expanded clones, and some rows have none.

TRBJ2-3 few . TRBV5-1 CASSPAQGIRTDTQYF TGCGCCAGCAGCCCGGCACAGGGTATAAGGACAGATACGCAGTATTTT
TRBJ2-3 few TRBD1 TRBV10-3 CAISDGDRGADTQYF TGTGCCATCAGTGACGGGGACAGGGGCGCAGATACGCAGTATTTT
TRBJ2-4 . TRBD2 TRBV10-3 CAISEGLAGGNIQYF TGTGCCATCAGTGAGGGACTAGCGGGAGGAAACATTCAGTACTTC
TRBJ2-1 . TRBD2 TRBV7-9 CASIDLRSGSLYDQFF TGTGCCAGCATCGACTTAAGGAGCGGGAGTCTCTATGATCAGTTCTTC
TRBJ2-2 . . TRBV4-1 CASSQEGTVNTGELFF TGCGCCAGCAGCCAAGAAGGGACGGTGAACACCGGGGAGCTGTTTTTT
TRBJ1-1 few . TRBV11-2 CASSLQAANTEAFF TGTGCCAGCAGCTTACAGGCAGCGAACACTGAAGCTTTCTTT
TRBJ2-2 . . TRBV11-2 CASRLNTGELFF TGTGCCAGCAGGTTAAACACCGGGGAGCTGTTTTTT
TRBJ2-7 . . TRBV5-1 CASSTTAGGVLEQYF TGCGCCAGCAGTACTACGGCAGGGGGGGTGCTGGAGCAGTACTTC
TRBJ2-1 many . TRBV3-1 CASSHLGRGDEQFF TGTGCCAGCAGCCACCTCGGGAGAGGGGATGAGCAGTTCTTC
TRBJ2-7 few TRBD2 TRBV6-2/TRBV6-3 CASSFYSGRREQYF TGTGCCAGCAGTTTTTACAGCGGGAGAAGGGAGCAGTACTTC
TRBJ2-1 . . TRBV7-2 CASSRLRGNGHEQFF TGTGCCAGCAGCCGCCTCAGGGGCAATGGCCATGAGCAGTTCTTC
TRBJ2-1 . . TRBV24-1 CATSEAGMHNEQFF TGTGCCACCAGTGAGGCAGGGATGCACAATGAGCAGTTCTTC
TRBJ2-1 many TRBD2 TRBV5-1 CARVGQRELSEQFF TGCGCCAGGGTAGGCCAGCGGGAGTTATCTGAGCAGTTCTTC
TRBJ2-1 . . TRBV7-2 CASSLDPSAGPKQFF TGTGCCAGCAGCTTAGACCCTAGCGCGGGACCCAAGCAGTTCTTC
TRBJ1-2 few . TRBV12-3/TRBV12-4 CASNLSDRANYGYTF TGTGCCAGCAACCTTTCGGACAGAGCTAACTATGGCTACACCTTC
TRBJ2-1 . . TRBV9 CASSEGGAGEQFF TGTGCCAGCAGCGAGGGGGGGGCCGGCGAGCAGTTCTTC
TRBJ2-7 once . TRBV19 CASTQNRPTANYEQYF TGTGCCAGTACCCAGAACCGCCCGACAGCGAACTACGAGCAGTACTTC
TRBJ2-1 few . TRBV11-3 CASSLDLDSINTNEQFF TGTGCCAGCAGCTTAGATTTAGACTCAATAAACACAAATGAGCAGTTCTTC
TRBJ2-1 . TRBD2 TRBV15 CATSGGLAGGNEQFF TGTGCCACCAGCGGTGGACTAGCGGGAGGGAATGAGCAGTTCTTC
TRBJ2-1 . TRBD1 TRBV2 CASKRDRGLVHEQFF TGTGCCAGCAAAAGGGACAGGGGGCTGGTTCATGAGCAGTTCTTC
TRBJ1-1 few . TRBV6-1 CASSVLQGDTEAFF TGTGCCAGCAGTGTCTTACAGGGAGACACTGAAGCTTTCTTT
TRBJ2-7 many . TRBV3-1 CASSQDGKTVIKYF TGTGCCAGCAGCCAAGATGGAAAGACAGTGATAAAGTACTTC
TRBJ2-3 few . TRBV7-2 CASSLGAPGTDTQYF TGTGCCAGCAGCTTAGGAGCTCCGGGCACAGATACGCAGTATTTT
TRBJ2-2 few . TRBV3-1 CASSQGYDTGELFF TGTGCCAGCAGCCAGGGATACGACACCGGGGAGCTGTTTTTT
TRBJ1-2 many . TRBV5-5 CASSEVTLQDLYGYTF TGTGCCAGCAGCGAGGTCACCCTTCAGGACCTCTATGGCTACACCTTC
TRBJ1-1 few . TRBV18 CASSPAGNTWYTEAFF TGTGCCAGCTCACCTGCGGGCAATACGTGGTATACTGAAGCTTTCTTT
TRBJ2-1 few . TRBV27 CASTIIGREPYNEQFF TGTGCCAGCACCATAATCGGCAGGGAGCCCTACAATGAGCAGTTCTTC
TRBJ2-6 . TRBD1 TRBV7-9 CAIEPLQGAGANVLTF TGTGCCATTGAACCCCTACAGGGGGCTGGGGCCAACGTCCTGACTTTC
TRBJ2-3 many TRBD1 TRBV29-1 CSARQGTDTQYF TGCAGCGCTCGACAGGGGACAGATACGCAGTATTTT
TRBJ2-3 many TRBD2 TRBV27 CASNPGGTDTQYF TGTGCCAGCAACCCCGGGGGGACAGATACGCAGTATTTT
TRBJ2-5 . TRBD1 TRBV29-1 CSVRDSQETQYF TGCAGCGTTCGGGACAGCCAAGAGACCCAGTACTTC
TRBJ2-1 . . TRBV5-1 CASSSRDGRLDEQFF TGCGCCAGCAGCTCGCGGGACGGAAGGCTCGATGAGCAGTTCTTC
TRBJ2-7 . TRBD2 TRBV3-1 CASSQSGTSGYEQYF TGTGCCAGCAGCCAATCCGGGACTAGCGGCTACGAGCAGTACTTC
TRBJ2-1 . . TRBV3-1 CASSPGGRVVSNEQFF TGTGCCAGCAGCCCCGGGGGCAGGGTGGTTAGCAATGAGCAGTTCTTC
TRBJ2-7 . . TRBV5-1 CASSQGYHYEQYF TGCGCCAGTTCACAGGGCTACCATTACGAGCAGTACTTC
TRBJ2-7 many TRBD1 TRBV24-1 CATSDSGQGSYEQYF TGTGCCACCAGTGATAGCGGACAGGGCTCCTACGAGCAGTACTTC
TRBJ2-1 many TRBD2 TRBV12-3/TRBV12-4 CASSTLAGGWHEQFF TGTGCCAGCAGTACACTAGCGGGAGGGTGGCATGAGCAGTTCTTC
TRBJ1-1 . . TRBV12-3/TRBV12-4 CASTPDQIDTEAFF TGTGCCAGCACCCCGGACCAAATAGATACTGAAGCTTTCTTT
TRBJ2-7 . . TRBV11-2 CASSSNRVPYEQYF TGTGCCAGCAGCTCGAACAGGGTTCCCTACGAGCAGTACTTC
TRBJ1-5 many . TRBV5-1 CASSFWGGEGQPQHF TGCGCCAGCAGCTTTTGGGGGGGTGAGGGTCAGCCCCAGCATTTT
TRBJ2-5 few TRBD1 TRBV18 CASSPQGDSEETQYF TGTGCCAGCTCGCCACAGGGGGATAGCGAGGAGACCCAGTACTTC
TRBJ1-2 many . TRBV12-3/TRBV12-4 CASRPSGQTVYGYTF TGTGCCAGCAGGCCAAGTGGACAGACTGTCTATGGCTACACCTTC
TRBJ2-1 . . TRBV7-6 CASSLVEGANEQFF TGTGCCAGCAGCTTAGTGGAGGGAGCGAATGAGCAGTTCTTC
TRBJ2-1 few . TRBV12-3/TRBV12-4 CASSPYGASYNEQFF TGTGCCAGCAGCCCATACGGGGCAAGCTACAATGAGCAGTTCTTC
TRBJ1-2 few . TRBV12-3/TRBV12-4 CASKPGQSPYGYTF TGTGCCAGCAAACCGGGACAATCGCCTTATGGCTACACCTTC
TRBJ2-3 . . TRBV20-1 CSARPDRISDTQYF TGCAGTGCCCGGCCTGACAGGATATCAGATACGCAGTATTTT
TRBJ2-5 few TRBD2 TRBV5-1 CASKISGVQETQYF TGCGCCAGCAAAATTAGCGGGGTTCAAGAGACCCAGTACTTC
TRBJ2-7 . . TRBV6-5 CASSILGEGEQYF TGTGCCAGCAGTATACTAGGTGAGGGCGAGCAGTACTTC
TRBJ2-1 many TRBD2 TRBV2 CASSGLAGVNNEQFF TGTGCCAGCAGCGGCCTAGCGGGGGTCAACAATGAGCAGTTCTTC
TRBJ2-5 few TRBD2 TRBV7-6 CASSLGTSGRWDHQETQYF TGTGCCAGCAGCTTAGGGACTAGCGGGAGGTGGGATCACCAAGAGACCCAGTACTTC
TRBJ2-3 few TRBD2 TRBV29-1 CSVAGGTSGTSTDTQYF TGCAGCGTTGCGGGGGGGACTAGCGGGACTAGCACAGATACGCAGTATTTT
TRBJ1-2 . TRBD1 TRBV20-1 CSAPAQRQGPYGYTF TGCAGTGCTCCTGCACAACGACAGGGTCCGTATGGCTACACCTTC
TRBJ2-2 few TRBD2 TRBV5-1 CASSTGLAGASTGELFF TGCGCCAGCAGCACGGGACTAGCGGGAGCTTCCACCGGGGAGCTGTTTTTT
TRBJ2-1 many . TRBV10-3 CAILGGSAGGYNEQFF TGTGCCATCCTAGGAGGGAGTGCCGGAGGCTACAATGAGCAGTTCTTC
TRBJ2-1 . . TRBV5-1 CACSHKGGELYNEQFF TGCGCCTGCAGCCATAAGGGCGGGGAGCTTTACAATGAGCAGTTCTTC
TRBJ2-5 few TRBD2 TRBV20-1 CSALEREGRLETQYF TGCAGTGCCCTCGAGCGGGAGGGCCGTCTGGAGACCCAGTACTTC
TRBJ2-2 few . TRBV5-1 CASSGGFYTGELFF TGCGCCAGCAGCGGGGGCTTTTACACCGGGGAGCTGTTTTTT
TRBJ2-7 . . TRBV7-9 CASGPLYEQYF TGTGCCAGCGGGCCTCTGTACGAGCAGTACTTC